This T cell receptor (beta chain) was recovered during a study of blood T cell repertoires in COVID-19. Study summary: Samples of COVID-19 (acute and convalescent) were obtained from the United States, Italy and Spain. PBMCs, B-cell-depleted T cells, or T cells provided the cDNA or gDNA that made up the material.

Per the study methods: The assay estimated nucleated cells by amplifying reference gene primers. Only in-frame clones appear in the TCRdb table, and some are missing; sequencing was by immunoSEQ multiplex PCR. V and J calls and clone size are copied from that table; D and trimming were computed from the DNA. The data hold about 190,000 clones, with around 90% observed a single time. The germline gives CDR1 SGHTA, CDR2 FQGTGA. CDR3 length: 14 amino acids. The V and J ends lost 2 bases and 9 bases respectively, with 15 bases between them. Sequencing was performed on peripheral blood. The sequence derives from a middle-aged man with acute or convalescent COVID-19. The chain recombines TRBV7-3 with TRBJ2-3, with D perhaps TRBD1 (7 bases). The CDR3 nucleotides are TGTGCCAGCAGCTTATCGGCCAGGGGGGACACGCAGTATTTT. The encoded protein is CASSLSARGDTQYF.